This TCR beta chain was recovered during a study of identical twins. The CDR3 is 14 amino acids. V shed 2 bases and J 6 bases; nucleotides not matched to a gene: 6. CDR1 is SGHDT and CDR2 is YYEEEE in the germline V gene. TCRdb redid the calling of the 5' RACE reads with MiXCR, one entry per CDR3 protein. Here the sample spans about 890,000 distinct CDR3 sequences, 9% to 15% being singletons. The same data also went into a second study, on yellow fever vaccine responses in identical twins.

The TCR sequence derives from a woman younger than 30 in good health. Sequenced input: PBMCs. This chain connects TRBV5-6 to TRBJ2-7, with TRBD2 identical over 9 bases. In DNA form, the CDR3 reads TGTGCCAGCAGCTTATCGCTAGCGGGAAGCGAGCAGTACTTC. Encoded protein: CASSLSLAGSEQYF.